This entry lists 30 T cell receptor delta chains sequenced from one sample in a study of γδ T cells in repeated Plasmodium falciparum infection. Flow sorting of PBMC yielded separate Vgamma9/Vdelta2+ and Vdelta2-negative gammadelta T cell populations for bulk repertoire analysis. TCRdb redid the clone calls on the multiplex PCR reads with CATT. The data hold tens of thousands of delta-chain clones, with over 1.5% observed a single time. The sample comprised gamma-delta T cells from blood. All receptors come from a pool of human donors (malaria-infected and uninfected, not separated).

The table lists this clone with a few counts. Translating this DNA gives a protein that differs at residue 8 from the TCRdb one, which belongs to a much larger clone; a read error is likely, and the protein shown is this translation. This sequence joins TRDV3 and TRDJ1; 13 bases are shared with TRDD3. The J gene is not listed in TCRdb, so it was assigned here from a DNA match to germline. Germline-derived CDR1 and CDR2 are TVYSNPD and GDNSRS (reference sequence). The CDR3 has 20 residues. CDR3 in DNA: TGTGCTTGGAGAAACCCTTCCCTCACTGGGGGATACGTCCACCGGGGAAAACTCATCTTT. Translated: CAWRNPSLTGGYVHRGKLIF.

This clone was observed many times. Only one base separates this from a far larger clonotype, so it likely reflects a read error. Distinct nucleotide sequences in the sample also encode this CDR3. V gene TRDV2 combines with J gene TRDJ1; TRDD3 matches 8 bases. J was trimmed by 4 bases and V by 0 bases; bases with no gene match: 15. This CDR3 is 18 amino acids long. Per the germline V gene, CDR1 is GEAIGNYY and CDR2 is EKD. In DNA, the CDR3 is TGTGCCTGTGACACCGTGAAGAGGGATACGTCCTTGGGCGATAAACTCATCTTT. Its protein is CACDTVKRDTSLGDKLIF.

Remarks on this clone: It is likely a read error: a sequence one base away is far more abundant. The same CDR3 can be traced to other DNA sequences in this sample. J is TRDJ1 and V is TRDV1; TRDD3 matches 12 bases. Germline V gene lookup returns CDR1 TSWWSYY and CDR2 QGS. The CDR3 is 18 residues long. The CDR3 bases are TGTGCTCTTGGGGAAGGGGTCCCACTGGGGGATACAACTAGAAAACTCATCTTC. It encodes CALGEGVPLGDTTRKLIF.

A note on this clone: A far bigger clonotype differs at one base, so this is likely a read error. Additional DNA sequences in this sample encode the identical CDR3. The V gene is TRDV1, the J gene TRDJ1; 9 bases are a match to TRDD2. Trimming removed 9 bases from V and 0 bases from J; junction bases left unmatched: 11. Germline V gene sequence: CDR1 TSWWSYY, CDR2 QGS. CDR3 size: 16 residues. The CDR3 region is CALLPTPSPYTDKLIF. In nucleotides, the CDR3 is TGTGCTCTCCTTCCTACTCCATCCCCTTACACCGATAAACTCATCTTT.

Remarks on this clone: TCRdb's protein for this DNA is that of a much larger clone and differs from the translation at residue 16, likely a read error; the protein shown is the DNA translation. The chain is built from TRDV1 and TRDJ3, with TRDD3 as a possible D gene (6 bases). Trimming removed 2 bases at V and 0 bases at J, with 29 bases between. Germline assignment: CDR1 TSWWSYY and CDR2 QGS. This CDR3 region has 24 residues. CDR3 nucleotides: TGTGCTCTTGGGGAATCTTTTCCTGCGCGAGTACCGGGGATGGGCTCCTGGGACACCCGACAGATGTTTTTC. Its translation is CALGESFPARVPGMGSWDTRQMFF.

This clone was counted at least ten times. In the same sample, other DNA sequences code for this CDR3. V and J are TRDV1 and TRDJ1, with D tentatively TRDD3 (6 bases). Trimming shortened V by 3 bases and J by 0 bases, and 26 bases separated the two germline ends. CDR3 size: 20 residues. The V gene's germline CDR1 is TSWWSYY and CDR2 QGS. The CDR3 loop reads CALGDWGPIWELLYTDKLIF. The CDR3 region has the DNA TGTGCTCTTGGGGACTGGGGTCCCATCTGGGAACTCCTGTACACCGATAAACTCATCTTT.

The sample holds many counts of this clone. CDR3 nucleotide sequence: TGTGCTCTTGGGGAATTCCCCCGGCCGACCACCGATAAACTCATCTTT. Protein sequence: CALGEFPRPTTDKLIF. This chain links TRDV1 with TRDJ1; the D is unclear. The CDR3 is 16 amino acids. Trimming took off 2 bases at V and 1 base at J, with 14 bases between the two ends. Germline V lookup: CDR1 TSWWSYY, CDR2 QGS.

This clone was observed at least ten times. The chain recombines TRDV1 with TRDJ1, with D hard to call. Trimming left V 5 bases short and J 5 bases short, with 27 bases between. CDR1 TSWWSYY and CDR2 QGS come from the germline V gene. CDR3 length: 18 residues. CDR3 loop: CALGSSFTTCRAGDKLIF. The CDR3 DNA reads TGTGCTCTTGGGTCATCTTTCACTACGTGTAGAGCGGGGGATAAACTCATCTTT.

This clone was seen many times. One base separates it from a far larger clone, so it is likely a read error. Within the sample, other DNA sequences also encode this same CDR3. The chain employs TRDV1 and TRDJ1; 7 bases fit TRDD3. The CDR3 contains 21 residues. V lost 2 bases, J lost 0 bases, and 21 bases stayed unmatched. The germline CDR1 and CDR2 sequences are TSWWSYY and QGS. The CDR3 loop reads CALGEWNWGIRRPPYTDKLIF. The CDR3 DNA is TGTGCTCTTGGGGAATGGAACTGGGGAATACGTCGGCCACCGTACACCGATAAACTCATCTTT.

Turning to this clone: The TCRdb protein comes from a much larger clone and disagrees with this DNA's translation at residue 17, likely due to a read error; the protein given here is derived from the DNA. The CDR3 sequence is CALGDPWAFLPLTGGYIDKLIF. CDR3 coding DNA: TGTGCTCTTGGGGATCCTTGGGCCTTCCTCCCTCTTACTGGGGGATACATCGATAAACTCATCTTT. The chain joins TRDV1 to TRDJ1; 12 nucleotides agree with TRDD3. CDR1 and CDR2 from the germline V gene are TSWWSYY and QGS. The trim removed 3 bases at V and 4 bases at J, leaving 24 bases unmatched. The CDR3 has 22 amino acids.

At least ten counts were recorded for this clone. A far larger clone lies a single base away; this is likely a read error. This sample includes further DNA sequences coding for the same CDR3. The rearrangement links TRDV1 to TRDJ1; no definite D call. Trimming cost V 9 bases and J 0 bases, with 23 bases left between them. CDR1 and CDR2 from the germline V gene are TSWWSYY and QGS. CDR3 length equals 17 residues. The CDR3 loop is CALRWVSTKKYTDKLIF. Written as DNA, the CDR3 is TGTGCTCTCCGGTGGGTGTCCACGAAGAAGTACACCGATAAACTCATCTTT.

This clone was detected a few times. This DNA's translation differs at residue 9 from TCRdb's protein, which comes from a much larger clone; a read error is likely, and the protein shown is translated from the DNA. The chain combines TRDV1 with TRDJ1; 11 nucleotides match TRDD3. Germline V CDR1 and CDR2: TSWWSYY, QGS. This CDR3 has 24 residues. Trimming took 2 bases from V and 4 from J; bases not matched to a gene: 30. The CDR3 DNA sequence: TGTGCTCTTGGGGAATTAAAAAGTTCTCCCTGGGGTGGGGGATACGCCTTGTTGGGCGATAAACTCATCTTT. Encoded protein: CALGELKSSPWGGGYALLGDKLIF.

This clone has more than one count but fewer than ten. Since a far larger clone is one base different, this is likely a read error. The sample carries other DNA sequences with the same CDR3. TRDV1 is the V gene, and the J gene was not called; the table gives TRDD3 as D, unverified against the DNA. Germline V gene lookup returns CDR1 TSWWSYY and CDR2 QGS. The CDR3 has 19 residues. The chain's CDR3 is CALGSFAPLLGRPRFKLIF. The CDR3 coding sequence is TGTGCTCTTGGGTCATTCGCCCCTCTACTGGGACGACCTCGTTTTAAGCTCATCTTT.

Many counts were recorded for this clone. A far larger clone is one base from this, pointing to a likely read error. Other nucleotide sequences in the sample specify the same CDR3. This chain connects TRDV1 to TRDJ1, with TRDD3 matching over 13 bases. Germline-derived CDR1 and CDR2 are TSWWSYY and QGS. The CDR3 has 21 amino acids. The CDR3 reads CALGDLDGTGGYVIYTDKLIF. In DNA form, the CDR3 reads TGTGCTCTTGGGGATCTGGACGGTACTGGGGGATACGTCATATACACTGATAAACTCATCTTT.

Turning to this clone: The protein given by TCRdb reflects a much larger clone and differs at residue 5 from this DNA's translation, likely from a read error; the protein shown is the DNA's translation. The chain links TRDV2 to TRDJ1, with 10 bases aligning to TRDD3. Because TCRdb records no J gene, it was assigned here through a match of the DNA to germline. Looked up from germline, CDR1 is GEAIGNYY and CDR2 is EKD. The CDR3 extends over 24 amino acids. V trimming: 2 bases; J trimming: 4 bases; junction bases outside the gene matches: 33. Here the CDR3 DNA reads TGTGCCTGTGACATCGGTACAGGTCCTACCTCTTCGTACTGGGGGATGGCCTTGGGCGATAAACTCATCTTT. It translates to CACDIGTGPTSSYWGMALGDKLIF.

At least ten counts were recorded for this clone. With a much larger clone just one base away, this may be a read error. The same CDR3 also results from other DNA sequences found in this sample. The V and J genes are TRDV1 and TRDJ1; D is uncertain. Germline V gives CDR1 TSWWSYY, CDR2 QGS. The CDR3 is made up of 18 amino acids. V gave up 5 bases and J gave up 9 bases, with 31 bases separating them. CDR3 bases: TGTGCTCTTGGGACAGGACCCAGGACACTTCGGTTGGCGTGGGAACTCATCTTT. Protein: CALGTGPRTLRLAWELIF.

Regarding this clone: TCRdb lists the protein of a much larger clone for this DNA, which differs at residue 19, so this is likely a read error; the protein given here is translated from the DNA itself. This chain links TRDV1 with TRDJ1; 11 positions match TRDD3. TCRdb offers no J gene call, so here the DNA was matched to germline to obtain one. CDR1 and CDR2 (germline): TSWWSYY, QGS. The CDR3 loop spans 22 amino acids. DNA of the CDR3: TGTGCTCTTGGGGCCCCTGTTGGGCCTGACTGGGGGATATTGACGTACACCGATAGACTCATCTTT. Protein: CALGAPVGPDWGILTYTDRLIF.

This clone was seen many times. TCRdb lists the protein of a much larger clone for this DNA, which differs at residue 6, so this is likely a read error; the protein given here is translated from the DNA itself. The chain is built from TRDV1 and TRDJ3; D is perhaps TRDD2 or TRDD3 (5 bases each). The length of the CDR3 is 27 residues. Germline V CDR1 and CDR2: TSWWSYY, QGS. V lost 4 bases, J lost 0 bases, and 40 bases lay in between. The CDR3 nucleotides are TGTGCTCTTGGGGTCCCCACTACCTACCGTGCGTGGCGGATAGACGGAATAACCTCCTGGGACACCCGACAGATGTTTTTC. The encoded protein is CALGVPTTYRAWRIDGITSWDTRQMFF.

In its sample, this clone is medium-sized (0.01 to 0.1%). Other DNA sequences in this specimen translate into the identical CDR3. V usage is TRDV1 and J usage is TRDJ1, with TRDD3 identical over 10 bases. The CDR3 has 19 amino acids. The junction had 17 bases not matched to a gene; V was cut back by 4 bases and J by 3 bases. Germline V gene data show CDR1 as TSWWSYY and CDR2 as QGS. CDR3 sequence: CALGGQIVLGDRKSDKLIF. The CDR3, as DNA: TGTGCTCTTGGGGGACAAATAGTCCTGGGGGATAGGAAATCCGATAAACTCATCTTT.

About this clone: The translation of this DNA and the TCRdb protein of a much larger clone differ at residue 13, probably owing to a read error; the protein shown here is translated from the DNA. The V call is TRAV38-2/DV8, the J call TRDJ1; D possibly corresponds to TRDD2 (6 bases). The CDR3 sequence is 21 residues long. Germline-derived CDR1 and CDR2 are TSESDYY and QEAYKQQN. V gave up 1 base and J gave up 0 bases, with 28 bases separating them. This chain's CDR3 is CAYRSFLMNLPYRVYTDKLIF. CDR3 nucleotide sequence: TGTGCTTATAGGAGCTTTCTGATGAACCTTCCATACAGGGTGTACACCGATAAACTCATCTTT.

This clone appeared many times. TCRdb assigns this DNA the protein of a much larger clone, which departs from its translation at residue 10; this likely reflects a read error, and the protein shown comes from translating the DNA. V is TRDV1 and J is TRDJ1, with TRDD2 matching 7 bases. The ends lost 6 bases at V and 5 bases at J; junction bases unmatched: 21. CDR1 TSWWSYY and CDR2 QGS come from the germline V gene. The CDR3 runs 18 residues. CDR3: CALGDKFLPLAAPDKLIF. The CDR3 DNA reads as TGTGCTCTTGGCGATAAATTCCTACCCCTCGCTGCCCCAGATAAACTCATCTTT.

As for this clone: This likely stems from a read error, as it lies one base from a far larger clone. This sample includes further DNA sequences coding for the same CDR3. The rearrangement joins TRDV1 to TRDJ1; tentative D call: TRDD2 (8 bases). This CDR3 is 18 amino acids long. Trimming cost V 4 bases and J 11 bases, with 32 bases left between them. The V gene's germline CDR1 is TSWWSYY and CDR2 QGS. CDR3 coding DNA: TGTGCTCTTGGGGGACTTCCTACGTTCAATCTGGGGGTTTTTGGCCTCATCTTT. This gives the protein CALGGLPTFNLGVFGLIF.

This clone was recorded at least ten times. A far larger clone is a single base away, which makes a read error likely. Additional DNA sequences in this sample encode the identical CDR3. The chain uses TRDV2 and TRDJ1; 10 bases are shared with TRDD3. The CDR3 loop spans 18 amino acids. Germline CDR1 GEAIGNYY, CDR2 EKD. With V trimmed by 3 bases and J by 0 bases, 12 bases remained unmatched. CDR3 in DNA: TGTGCCTGTGACCCCGTATTGGGGGATACCCAGGACACCGATAAACTCATCTTT. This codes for CACDPVLGDTQDTDKLIF.

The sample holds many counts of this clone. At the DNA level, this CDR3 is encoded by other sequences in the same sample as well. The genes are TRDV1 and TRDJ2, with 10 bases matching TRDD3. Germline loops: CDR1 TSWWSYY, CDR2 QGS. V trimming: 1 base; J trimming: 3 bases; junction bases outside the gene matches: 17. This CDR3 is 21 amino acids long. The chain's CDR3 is CALGEPSRYWGIFPLTAQLFF. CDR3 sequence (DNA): TGTGCTCTTGGGGAACCTTCACGCTACTGGGGGATTTTCCCCCTGACAGCACAACTCTTCTTT.

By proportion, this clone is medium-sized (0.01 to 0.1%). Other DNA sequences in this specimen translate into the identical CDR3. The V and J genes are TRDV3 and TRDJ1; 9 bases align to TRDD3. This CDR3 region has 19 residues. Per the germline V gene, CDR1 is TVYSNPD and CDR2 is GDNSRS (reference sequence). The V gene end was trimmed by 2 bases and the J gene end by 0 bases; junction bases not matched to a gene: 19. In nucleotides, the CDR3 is TGTGCCTTTTTTCGAGGACCGTACTGGGGGACCTTGTACACCGATAAACTCATCTTT. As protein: CAFFRGPYWGTLYTDKLIF.

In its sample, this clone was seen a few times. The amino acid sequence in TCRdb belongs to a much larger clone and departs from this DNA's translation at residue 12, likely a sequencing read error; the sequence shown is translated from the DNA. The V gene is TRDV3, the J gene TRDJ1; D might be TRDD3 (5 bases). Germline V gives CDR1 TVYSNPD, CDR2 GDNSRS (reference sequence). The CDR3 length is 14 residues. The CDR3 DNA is TGTGCCTTTCACGACCCGATTTGGGGCGATAAACACATCTTT. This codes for CAFHDPIWGDKHIF.

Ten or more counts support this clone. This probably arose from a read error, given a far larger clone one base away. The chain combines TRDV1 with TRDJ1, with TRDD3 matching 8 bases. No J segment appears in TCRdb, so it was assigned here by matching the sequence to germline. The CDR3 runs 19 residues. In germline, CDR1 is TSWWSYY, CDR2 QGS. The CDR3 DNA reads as TGTGCTCTCGGGGAAATCCAAGGGGTCTGGGGGACGTCCACCGATAAACTCATCTTT. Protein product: CALGEIQGVWGTSTDKLIF.

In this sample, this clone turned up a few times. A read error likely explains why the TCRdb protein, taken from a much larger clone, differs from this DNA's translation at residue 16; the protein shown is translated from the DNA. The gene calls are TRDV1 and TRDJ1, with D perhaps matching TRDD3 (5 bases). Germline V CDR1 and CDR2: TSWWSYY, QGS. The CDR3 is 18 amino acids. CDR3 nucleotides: TGTGCTCTTGGGGCCATACTGAGGGGAAGACCGTACACCGATAAACCCATCTTT. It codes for CALGAILRGRPYTDKPIF.

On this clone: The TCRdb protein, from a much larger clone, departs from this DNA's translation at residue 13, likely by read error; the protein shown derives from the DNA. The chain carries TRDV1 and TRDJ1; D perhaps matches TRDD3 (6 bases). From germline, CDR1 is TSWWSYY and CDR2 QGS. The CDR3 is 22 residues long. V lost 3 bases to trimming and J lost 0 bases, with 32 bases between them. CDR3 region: CALGDVRVSFAGCWGYTDKLIF. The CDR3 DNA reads TGTGCTCTTGGGGATGTCCGGGTTAGTTTTGCCGGTTGCTGGGGATACACCGATAAACTCATCTTT.

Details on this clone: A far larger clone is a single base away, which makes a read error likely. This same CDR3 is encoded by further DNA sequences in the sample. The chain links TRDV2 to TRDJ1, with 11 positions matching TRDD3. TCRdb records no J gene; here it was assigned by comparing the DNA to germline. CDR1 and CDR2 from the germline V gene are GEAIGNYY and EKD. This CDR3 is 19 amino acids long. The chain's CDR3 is CACDTGMGDTDSYTDKLIF. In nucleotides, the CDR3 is TGTGCCTGCGACACCGGGATGGGGGATACGGATTCGTACACCGATAAACTCATCTTT.